This T cell receptor (beta chain) was captured in a study of T cells in Graves' hyperthyroidism and ophthalmopathy. Points from the study as a whole: Before onset, ophthalmopathy was predicted by the model a median roughly 6.4 months earlier.

It was RNA transcripts that yielded the amplified TCR beta CDR3 regions. With the HTBI primer set, the TCR CDR3 went through a first round of RT-PCR. Each CDR3 protein is one row after TCRdb ran MiXCR on the multiplex PCR reads. This table holds about 400,000 distinct CDR3 sequences, roughly 13% found once. Trimming cost V 5 bases and J 0 bases, with 11 bases left between them. The CDR3 sequence is 15 residues long. Per germline, CDR1 MNHEY and CDR2 SVGEGT. Diagnostic decisions used clinical symptoms, serum thyroxine and TRAb, thyroid ultrasound and orbital computed tomography. The PBMCs were sourced from fresh peripheral blood (approximately 9 ml). This clonotype appeared a few times. Its antigen is not known.

The origin of this receptor is a young woman with Graves' hyperthyroidism. The chain combines TRBV6-2 or TRBV6-3 with TRBJ2-1; D unresolved. The sequencing sample was made of blood. The CDR3 here is CASSPNTPSYNEQFF. For the CDR3, the DNA is TGTGCCAGCAGTCCAAACACCCCCTCCTACAATGAGCAGTTCTTC.